This paragraph reports one TCR beta chain. The table lists this clonotype with a few counts. The antigen it binds to is not known. Base qualities are not at hand, and no much larger clone is one base apart. The germline V gene (reference sequence) yields DFQATT for CDR1 and SNEGSKA for CDR2. Compared with germline, V lacks 6 bases and J lacks 5 bases; bases without a gene match: 11. The CDR3 sequence holds 14 residues, the cysteine and phenylalanine included. Only the CDR3 region is kept as DNA, spanning 42 bases read in frame from base 1. These data are taken from a study of post-analysis software for immune sequencing data (dated by TCRdb to between 2014 and 2016). Regarding the study in general: Relapsing-remitting, secondary progressive and progressive-relapsing multiple sclerosis were recorded as disease courses, and subtype annotation was lacking for some patients. The multiple sclerosis patient repertoires were compared with 11 previously published healthy control repertoires from donors aged roughly 6 to 25 years. A subset of samples was prepared in parallel using single-end sample barcoding, then pooled and co-amplified after Illumina adapter ligation. The study at large found these results: Several TRBV segments, including TRBV5-6, TRBV5-1 and TRBV20-1, were significantly more frequent in patients than controls. Significantly lower normalized Chao1 diversity was found in multiple sclerosis patients than in controls, suggesting substantial peripheral T-cell clonal expansion. The control group was slightly older than the multiple sclerosis patient group. Direct clustering with F measure revealed strong co-clustering of samples prepared in the same batch, which led to a batch-effect correction.

TCR beta repertoires were profiled from peripheral blood of some 13 young patients with multiple sclerosis to demonstrate the VDJtools post-analysis software. The multiple sclerosis patients were children and adolescents ranging in age from roughly 6 to 15 years. The method was PCR. Sequencing instrument: Illumina HiSeq 2500. To reduce PCR and sequencing biases, unique molecular identifiers were built into the TCR beta cDNA libraries. Every 1 to 10 million input T cells yielded some 500,000 cDNA molecules, meaning each molecule approximated one T cell. The patient libraries were prepared and sequenced using the same protocol as the earlier healthy control dataset. Within a given batch, samples were prepared together, multiplexed and sequenced on the same HiSeq lane. As for the original processing: Raw barcoded reads were processed with MIGEC, and single-read molecular identifier groups were discarded before consensus assembly and CDR3 extraction. VDJtools was used for post-analysis of the clonotype tables, with diversity normalized by down-sampling every dataset to the smallest sample size. Repertoire overlap clustering matched CDR3 amino acid but not nucleotide sequences to correct batch-related cross-sample contamination. TCRdb itself trimmed the public reads at Q25 with fastp, ran MiXCR and retained productive beta chains. Every entry covers one CDR3 protein and lists the most common genes and DNA from its rows. The authors' filters were not applied to this entry. This sample lists fewer than 700,000 distinct CDR3 sequences; about 44% were detected once. The leading ten clones occupy under 2% of the sample.

Rearrangement joined TRBV20-1 to TRBJ1-1; TRBD1 lines up with 8 middle nucleotides. The TCR originated in a girl aged 10 to 17 with multiple sclerosis. Sequenced material: blood. The nucleotide sequence is TGCAGTGCCACCGGTCGACAGGGGATTACTGAAGCTTTCTTT. It specifies CSATGRQGITEAFF.